A single sample gave rise to the 18 T cell receptor beta chains below, sequenced in a study of Ad26.COV2.S vaccination and SARS-CoV-2 variants. Stated treatment: roughly 19 received Ad26.COV2.S at low or high dose, single or two shots; 5 received placebo; per-sample allocation not given. Sampling happened 63 days after the first vaccine or placebo injection. Clones were sequenced by immunoSEQ multiplex PCR, and TCRdb holds only the in-frame ones, with some missing. The table has about 250,000 clones, 87% seen once. The specimen comprised peripheral blood, sampled in a trial of Ad26.COV2.S vaccine versus placebo. These receptor sequences come from a person between 18 and 65 years old who received the Ad26.COV2.S COVID-19 vaccine or a placebo.

This chain links TRBV5-1 with TRBJ2-7; possibly TRBD1 for D (5 bases). V lost 0 bases and J lost 2, with 15 bases in between. Germline lookup yields CDR1 SGHRS and CDR2 YFSETQ. The CDR3 runs to 16 residues. The CDR3, as DNA: TGCGCCAGCAGCTTGGCCGACAGCGATAGGCCCTACGAGCAGTACTTC. Protein sequence: CASSLADSDRPYEQYF.

The chain joins TRBV7-9 to TRBJ2-1; TRBD2 might be the D (5 bases). The CDR3 loop spans 12 amino acids. Germline V CDR1 and CDR2: SEHNR, FQNEAQ (reference sequence). The chain's CDR3 is CATRDRDNEQFF. The CDR3 nucleotides are TGTGCTACGAGGGATCGGGACAATGAGCAGTTCTTC.

This clone appeared once. This rearrangement joins TRBV7-8 to TRBJ1-2; D uncertain. The V gene lost 4 bases and the J gene lost 0 bases, with 9 bases spanning the gap. The length of the CDR3 is 14 residues. Per germline, CDR1 SGHVS and CDR2 FQNEAQ. The CDR3 coding sequence is TGTGCCAGCAGCTCATCTCTAGCTAACTATGGCTACACCTTC. Its translation is CASSSSLANYGYTF.

V and J are TRBV10-3 and TRBJ1-6; 9 positions match TRBD1. Germline loops: CDR1 ENHRY, CDR2 SYGVKD. CDR3 length equals 13 residues. With V trimmed by 7 bases and J by 6 bases, 1 base remained unmatched. For the CDR3, the DNA is TGTGCCATCAAGACAGGGGGTAATTCACCCCTCCACTTT. The encoded protein is CAIKTGGNSPLHF.

J is TRBJ1-1 and V is TRBV2, with TRBD1 as a possible D gene (6 bases). Trimming removed 0 bases at V and 4 bases at J, with 15 bases between. This CDR3 is 16 amino acids long. CDR1 is SNHLY, CDR2 FYNNEI, per germline. CDR3 loop: CASSEALRTGPTEAFF. DNA of the CDR3: TGTGCCAGCAGTGAAGCGCTTCGCACAGGGCCCACTGAAGCTTTCTTT. The variable domain in full, with the rest retrieved from reference TRBV2 and TRBJ1-1, is EPEVTQTPSHQVTQMGQEVILRCVPISNHLYFYWYRQILGQKVEFLVSFYNNEISEKSEIFDDQFSVERPDGSNFTLKIRSTKLEDSAMYFCASSEALRTGPTEAFFGQGTRLTVV.

The chain links TRBV5-6 to TRBJ2-7; D uncertain. Trimming shortened V by 2 bases and J by 0 bases, and 9 bases separated the two germline ends. Germline V gives CDR1 SGHDT, CDR2 YYEEEE. The CDR3 is 14 amino acids. The CDR3 DNA is TGTGCCAGCAGCTTCCCACAGAGCTCCTACGAGCAGTACTTC. Translation gives CASSFPQSSYEQYF.

The CDR3 spells CATSRERGMNTEAFF. The CDR3 coding sequence is TGTGCCACCAGCAGAGAAAGAGGGATGAACACTGAAGCTTTCTTT. This chain links TRBV15 with TRBJ1-1; D unresolved. V was trimmed by 0 bases and J by 0 bases, leaving 8 bases between them. The CDR3 has 15 amino acids. Germline values: CDR1 LNHNV, CDR2 YYDKDF (reference sequence). The variable domain in full, completed from reference TRBV15 and TRBJ1-1, reads DAMVIQNPRYQVTQFGKPVTLSCSQTLNHNVMYWYQQKSSQAPKLLFHYYDKDFNNEADTPDNFQSRRPNTSFCFLDIRSPGLGDTAMYLCATSRERGMNTEAFFGQGTRLTVV.

V gene TRBV11-2 combines with J gene TRBJ2-3; D is perhaps TRBD2 (6 bases). The V end lost 7 bases, the J end lost 3 bases, and 14 bases lay between the germline ends. Germline CDR1 and CDR2: SGHAT and FQNNGV. The CDR3 extends over 14 amino acids. CDR3 sequence (DNA): TGTGCCAGCATCGATATCGGGGGTACAGATACGCAGTATTTT. Protein product: CASIDIGGTDTQYF.

A few counts support this clone. The J gene is TRBJ2-2, the V gene TRBV25-1; 7 bases line up with TRBD1. The CDR3 totals 15 residues. V lost 1 base and J lost 6; bases outside the gene matches: 5. In germline, CDR1 is MGHDK, CDR2 SYGVNS. In DNA form, the CDR3 reads TGTGCCAGCAGTGAATTAGGCCAGGGGGCCGGGGAGCTGTTTTTT. Translating it yields CASSELGQGAGELFF. Using reference TRBV25-1 and TRBJ2-2 for the parts outside the CDR3, the full variable domain is EADIYQTPRYLVIGTGKKITLECSQTMGHDKMYWYQQDPGMELHLIHYSYGVNSTEKGDLSSESTVSRIRTEHFPLTLESARPSHTSQYLCASSELGQGAGELFFGEGSRLTVL.

The chain is built from TRBV6-1 and TRBJ1-1, with TRBD1 as a possible D gene (5 bases). The CDR3 consists of 13 residues. CDR1 is MNHNS and CDR2 is SASEGT in the germline V gene. V was clipped by 3 bases and J by 4 bases, with 9 bases between them. CDR3 in DNA: TGTGCCAGCAGTGATCGGGGCCTCACTGAAGCTTTCTTT. This translates into CASSDRGLTEAFF.

DNA for the CDR3: TGTGCCACCAGTGACACGAACACCGGGGAGCTGTTTTTT. Protein: CATSDTNTGELFF. V gene TRBV24-1 combines with J gene TRBJ2-2; D is ambiguous. Germline V gives CDR1 KGHDR, CDR2 SFDVKD. CDR3 length: 13 amino acids. The V and J ends lost 4 bases and 0 bases respectively, with 2 bases between them.

This clone occurred once. The genes are TRBV5-6 and TRBJ2-2; D is ambiguous. The CDR3 consists of 12 residues. Per germline, CDR1 SGHDT and CDR2 YYEEEE. V shed 1 base and J shed 11 bases, with 9 bases lying between them. CDR3 sequence (DNA): TGTGCCAGCAGCTTGTATGTCTCTGAGCTGTTTTTT. Translated: CASSLYVSELFF.

The chain uses TRBV4-3 and TRBJ2-7, with D possibly being TRBD2 (6 bases). V lost 0 bases to trimming and J lost 7 bases, with 16 bases between them. From germline, CDR1 is LGHNA and CDR2 YSLEER. The CDR3 has 15 residues. The CDR3 is CASSQDRSGRYEQYF. The CDR3 DNA reads as TGCGCCAGCAGCCAAGATCGGTCAGGGAGGTATGAGCAGTACTTC.

The chain uses TRBV6-5 and TRBJ1-2, with D tentatively TRBD1 (5 bases). The germline V and J ends were trimmed by 6 bases and 6 bases, with 8 bases remaining between them. CDR3 length equals 11 residues. Germline loops: CDR1 MNHEY, CDR2 SVGAGI. In DNA form, the CDR3 reads TGTGCCAGCAGGTGGGGGGATGGCTACACCTTC. The encoded protein is CASRWGDGYTF.

The V and J genes are TRBV6-6 and TRBJ2-3; 7 bases are a match to TRBD1. The trim removed 8 bases at V and 2 bases at J, leaving 10 bases unmatched. The V gene's germline CDR1 is MNHNY and CDR2 SVGAGI (reference sequence). The CDR3 is 15 residues long. The CDR3 nucleotides read TGTGCCAGCTTAGCAGGGGGAAGGGTCACAGATACGCAGTATTTT. Protein: CASLAGGRVTDTQYF.

This rearrangement joins TRBV2 to TRBJ2-5, with 9 bases lining up with TRBD1. V trimming: 10 bases; J trimming: 4 bases; junction bases outside the gene matches: 13. Looked up from germline, CDR1 is SNHLY and CDR2 is FYNNEI. The CDR3 sequence is 15 residues long. DNA for the CDR3: TGTGCCACCGCGCCCGACAGGGGGAGAAGAGAGACCCAGTACTTC. Its protein product is CATAPDRGRRETQYF.

This chain joins TRBV7-9 and TRBJ2-2, with a weak D call TRBD1 (6 bases). Germline CDR1 and CDR2: SEHNR and FQNEAQ (reference sequence). V lost 4 bases, J lost 2 bases, and 8 bases lay in between. CDR3 length: 14 amino acids. Written as DNA, the CDR3 is TGTGCCAGCAGCTCTGGGACAAACACCGGGGAGCTGTTTTTT. Protein sequence: CASSSGTNTGELFF.

The count of this clone is one. V is TRBV29-1 and J is TRBJ1-1, with a tentative D call TRBD1 (6 bases). Trimming cost V 6 bases and J 7 bases, with 21 bases left between them. From germline, CDR1 is SQVTM and CDR2 ANQGSEA. This CDR3 comprises 14 residues. The CDR3: CSVQNRVGGSEAFF. The CDR3 region has the DNA TGCAGCGTCCAAAACAGGGTAGGAGGTAGTGAAGCTTTCTTT.